Listed below are T cell receptor beta chains from one sample, sequenced in a study of shared clonotypes between healthy human individuals. Generated by immunoSEQ multiplex PCR, the TCRdb table keeps only in-frame clones and is missing some. The sample holds approximately 980,000 clones, approximately 76% seen once. The material sequenced was memory CD4+ T cells sorted from blood. The source is a man aged 18 to 35 in good health. CDR3s include the opening cysteine and the closing phenylalanine or tryptophan. D genes are given only for firm matches. Some rows have no size entry. The others give once, few or many, or a class for an expanded clone.

len,d_gene,j_gene,abundance,v_gene,CDR3nt,CDR3aa
14,TRBD1,TRBJ1-2,NA,TRBV9,TGTGCCAGCAGCCCGCGGACAGGGGGCTATGGCTACACCTTC,CASSPRTGGYGYTF
17,NA,TRBJ1-5,NA,TRBV28,TGTGCCAGCAGTTTATTGGGGGGGACATATAGCAATCAGCCCCAGCATTTT,CASSLLGGTYSNQPQHF
13,NA,TRBJ1-2,NA,TRBV5-1,TGCGCCAGCAGAGTCAGGGTAGACTATGGCTACACCTTC,CASRVRVDYGYTF
14,NA,TRBJ2-3,NA,TRBV5-1,TGCGCCAGCAGTGAGACTCCGGGGACAGATACGCAGTATTTT,CASSETPGTDTQYF
16,TRBD1,TRBJ1-5,NA,TRBV4-1,TGCGCCAGCAGCCAAGGGGGGACAGATAGCAATCAGCCCCAGCATTTT,CASSQGGTDSNQPQHF
13,NA,TRBJ1-4,NA,TRBV30,TGTGCCTGGAGTGACGGCGGCGATGAAAAACTGTTTTTT,CAWSDGGDEKLFF
17,TRBD1,TRBJ1-2,NA,TRBV11-2,TGTGCCAGCAGCTCGTTCCCCGGGACAGGGGGATTCTATGGCTACACCTTC,CASSSFPGTGGFYGYTF
14,NA,TRBJ2-7,NA,TRBV18,TGTGCCAGCTCACCACCAGGGAATACCTACGAGCAGTACTTC,CASSPPGNTYEQYF
12,NA,TRBJ2-7,NA,TRBV6-1,TGTGCCAGCAGCAAGGGACCCTACGAGCAGTACTTC,CASSKGPYEQYF
15,TRBD1,TRBJ2-2,NA,TRBV5-1,TGCGCCAGCAGCCGGGACAGTGGAAACACCGGGGAGCTGTTTTTT,CASSRDSGNTGELFF
15,NA,TRBJ1-3,NA,TRBV10-3,TGTGCCATCAGTGATTCGGGGGCGGCTGGAAACACCATATATTTT,CAISDSGAAGNTIYF
15,TRBD2,TRBJ2-3,NA,TRBV28,TGTGCCAGCAGCCGGGGAGGGGCGATAACAGATACGCAGTATTTT,CASSRGGAITDTQYF
12,TRBD1,TRBJ2-7,NA,TRBV7-6,TGTGCCAGCAGCCACAGGGGCTACGAGCAGTACTTC,CASSHRGYEQYF
15,NA,TRBJ1-5,NA,TRBV4-1,TGCGCCAGCAGCCAAGTAGGGAGGGATAATCAGCCCCAGCATTTT,CASSQVGRDNQPQHF
14,NA,TRBJ2-3,NA,TRBV9,TGTGCCAGCAGCTCCCGGACTAACACAGATACGCAGTATTTT,CASSSRTNTDTQYF
15,TRBD2,TRBJ2-7,NA,TRBV7-2,TGTGCCAGCAGCCGGACTAGCGGATCATCCTACGAGCAGTACTTC,CASSRTSGSSYEQYF
14,NA,TRBJ2-2,NA,TRBV7-3,TGTGCCAGCAGTTTAGAGGGGTACACCGGGGAGCTGTTTTTT,CASSLEGYTGELFF
14,NA,TRBJ1-1,NA,TRBV6-1,TGTGCCAGCAGTGAAGCCGGGGGAATCACTGAAGCTTTCTTT,CASSEAGGITEAFF
15,TRBD1,TRBJ2-5,NA,TRBV28,TGTGCCAGCAGTTTACACACAGGGGGCCAAGAGACCCAGTACTTC,CASSLHTGGQETQYF
13,NA,TRBJ1-2,NA,TRBV18,TGTGCCAGCTCACCATTTTCAGCAAATGGCTACACCTTC,CASSPFSANGYTF
15,NA,TRBJ2-7,NA,TRBV7-9,TGTGCCAGCAGCTTTGTGGTCGTCAGATACAGCGAGCAGTACTTC,CASSFVVVRYSEQYF
15,NA,TRBJ2-3,few,TRBV4-1,TGCGCCAGCAGCCAAGATAGGGCTTTAGGGGATACGCAGTATTTT,CASSQDRALGDTQYF
15,NA,TRBJ2-7,NA,TRBV6-5,TGTGCCAGCAGTTACACCGGGGGCCCCGCAGACGAGCAGTACTTC,CASSYTGGPADEQYF
12,NA,TRBJ2-2,few,TRBV19,TGTGCCAGTAGTCATTCCGCCGGGGAGCTGTTTTTT,CASSHSAGELFF
14,TRBD1,TRBJ1-2,NA,TRBV6-5,TGTGCCAGCAGTAAGGGACAGGGGGCCTATGGCTACACCTTC,CASSKGQGAYGYTF
14,NA,TRBJ1-5,NA,TRBV7-9,TGTGCCAGCAGCTTAGAACATAGCAATCAGCCCCAGCATTTT,CASSLEHSNQPQHF
17,NA,TRBJ2-1,NA,TRBV4-3,TGCGCCAGCAGCCAAAGATTTGATAGCGGAACCTACAATGAGCAGTTCTTC,CASSQRFDSGTYNEQFF
13,NA,TRBJ1-2,once,TRBV5-1,TGCGCCAGCAGCTTGGCAGGGGCGCCCGGCTACACCTTC,CASSLAGAPGYTF
12,TRBD1,TRBJ2-7,NA,TRBV11-2,TGTGCCAGCAGCTTTGACAGGGCGAAGCAGTACTTC,CASSFDRAKQYF
16,NA,TRBJ2-5,NA,TRBV27,TGTGCCAGCAGTCTATCCCGGGGGTCATCGGTGGAGACCCAGTACTTC,CASSLSRGSSVETQYF
16,TRBD2,TRBJ2-7,NA,TRBV7-6,TGTGCCAGCAGCTTACGGTCAGCGGGAAATCCCTACGAGCAGTACTTC,CASSLRSAGNPYEQYF
14,NA,TRBJ1-1,NA,TRBV6-1,TGTGCCAGCAGTGAACGGGCTTCGAGGGGTGAAGCTTTCTTT,CASSERASRGEAFF
18,NA,TRBJ2-1,many,TRBV11-2,TGTGCCAGCAGCCCGCGCCCGGTGACAGGCGACTCCTACAATGAGCAGTTCTTC,CASSPRPVTGDSYNEQFF
16,NA,TRBJ1-4,NA,TRBV29-1,TGCAGCGTTGAAATCCCAGGAAGTGACAAGGGTGAAAAACTGTTTTTT,CSVEIPGSDKGEKLFF
11,NA,TRBJ1-1,NA,TRBV10-2,TGCGCCAGCAGTGAGAGGGTTTTGGTGTTCTTT,CASSERVLVFF
15,NA,TRBJ2-5,NA,TRBV5-1,TGCGCCAGCAGCTTGGAGGGGACGGTCAAAGAGACCCAGTACTTC,CASSLEGTVKETQYF
15,NA,TRBJ1-5,few,TRBV6-1,TGTGCCAGCAGGACCGGACAGAATAGCAATCAGCCCCAGCATTTT,CASRTGQNSNQPQHF
15,TRBD1,TRBJ1-1,NA,TRBV6-6,TGTGCCAGCAGCCGACCGGGACAGGGATTTGTTGAAGCTTTCTTT,CASSRPGQGFVEAFF
14,NA,TRBJ2-7,NA,TRBV7-2,TGTGCCAGCATGACGACAGGCGGGCCGGGCGAGCAGTACTTC,CASMTTGGPGEQYF
14,NA,TRBJ2-3,once,TRBV6-6,TGTGCCAGCAAAAATATCCAAATCACAGATACGCAGTATTTT,CASKNIQITDTQYF